A selection of T cell receptor beta chains follows, all from one sample in a study of blood T cell repertoires in COVID-19. The table came from immunoSEQ multiplex PCR; TCRdb's copy has only in-frame clones and leaves some out. The sample carries 200,000 to 250,000 clones, approximately 86% recorded once. The sample consisted of PBMCs or T cells enriched from blood (not recorded which). The receptor source for this set is a woman between 45 and 60 years old with acute COVID-19. CDR3s include the opening cysteine and the closing phenylalanine or tryptophan. A D gene is named only where the DNA matches it firmly. A clone size is listed for some rows: how often the clone was seen (once, few, many), or a class if it is expanded.

clone_size j_call d_call v_call cdr3_aa cdr3_nt
. TRBJ1-3 . TRBV30 CARRQEGNTIYF TGTGCCAGACGACAGGAGGGAAACACCATATATTTT
. TRBJ1-5 . TRBV30 CAWSDGQASNQPQHF TGTGCCTGGAGTGATGGGCAGGCCAGCAATCAGCCCCAGCATTTT
. TRBJ2-7 TRBD2 TRBV28 CASSFKLAGVLEQYF TGTGCCAGCAGTTTCAAATTAGCGGGAGTGCTGGAGCAGTACTTC
. TRBJ2-3 TRBD2 TRBV3-1/TRBV3-2 CASSQASGRGSDTQYF TGTGCCAGCAGCCAGGCTAGCGGGAGAGGATCAGATACGCAGTATTTT
. TRBJ2-7 TRBD2 TRBV19 CASSIPLAGALYEQYF TGTGCCAGTAGTATACCCCTGGCGGGAGCGCTATACGAGCAGTACTTC
. TRBJ1-1 . TRBV19 CASRRRGAEAFF TGTGCCAGTAGACGAAGAGGCGCTGAAGCTTTCTTT
. TRBJ2-7 . TRBV28 CASRIGGSSSYEQYF TGTGCCAGCAGGATCGGAGGGTCTAGCTCCTACGAGCAGTACTTC
. TRBJ2-7 . TRBV18 CASSRTGPSELYEQYF TGTGCCAGCTCACGTACAGGGCCCTCGGAGCTCTACGAGCAGTACTTC
. TRBJ2-3 . TRBV27 CASNFREADTQYF TGTGCCAGCAACTTCAGGGAAGCAGATACGCAGTATTTT
. TRBJ2-1 TRBD2 TRBV4-3 CASSQGLANYNEQFF TGCGCCAGCAGCCAAGGACTAGCGAACTACAATGAGCAGTTCTTC
. TRBJ2-7 TRBD2 TRBV27 CASSSGTSGRGEYF TGTGCCAGCAGTTCTGGGACTAGCGGGAGAGGGGAATACTTC
. TRBJ2-2 . TRBV19 CAGQANTGELFF TGTGCCGGCCAGGCGAACACCGGGGAGCTGTTTTTT
. TRBJ1-5 . TRBV30 CAWSKGAGSNQPQHF TGTGCCTGGAGTAAAGGGGCGGGAAGCAATCAGCCCCAGCATTTT
. TRBJ2-3 . TRBV6-2/TRBV6-3 CASSYSRLRPQGDTQYF TGTGCCAGCAGTTACTCGCGGCTGCGTCCCCAGGGGGATACGCAGTATTTT
. TRBJ1-1 TRBD1 TRBV19 CASSHGTGATEAFF TGTGCCAGTAGCCACGGGACAGGGGCCACTGAAGCTTTCTTT
. TRBJ2-1 TRBD2 TRBV7-3 CASSISGNSYNEQFF TGTGCCAGCAGCATTAGCGGGAACTCCTACAATGAGCAGTTCTTC
. TRBJ2-2 . TRBV24-1 CATSDLRRSSGTGELFF TGTGCCACCAGTGATTTGAGGCGGAGTTCAGGGACCGGGGAGCTGTTTTTT
. TRBJ2-3 . TRBV7-9 CASSFLSTDTQYF TGTGCCAGCAGCTTTCTTAGCACAGATACGCAGTATTTT
. TRBJ2-2 TRBD2 TRBV19 CASITSGTTGELFF TGTGCCAGTATTACTAGCGGGACCACCGGGGAGCTGTTTTTT
once TRBJ1-4 TRBD1 TRBV28 CASRSRDRGLTNEKLFF TGTGCCAGCAGGTCCCGGGACAGGGGACTTACTAATGAAAAACTGTTTTTT
. TRBJ1-2 TRBD1 TRBV7-9 CASSPTGAGYTF TGTGCCAGCAGTCCGACAGGGGCCGGCTACACCTTC
. TRBJ1-5 . TRBV7-8 CASSFVRYQPQHF TGTGCCAGCAGCTTCGTTAGATATCAGCCCCAGCATTTT
. TRBJ1-1 . TRBV27 CASSFLGGMNTEAFF TGTGCCAGCAGTTTTTTAGGGGGAATGAACACTGAAGCTTTCTTT
. TRBJ2-1 TRBD2 TRBV5-1 CASSVAGGVSSYNEQFF TGCGCCAGCAGCGTAGCGGGAGGCGTCTCCTCCTACAATGAGCAGTTCTTC
once TRBJ2-2 TRBD2 TRBV9 CASSVGTSGRPSFTGELFF TGTGCCAGCAGCGTAGGAACTAGCGGGAGGCCCTCTTTTACCGGGGAGCTGTTTTTT
few TRBJ2-7 TRBD2 TRBV18 CASSPPAGAAYEQYF TGTGCCAGCTCACCACCTGCGGGAGCCGCCTACGAGCAGTACTTC
. TRBJ2-1 . TRBV5-1 CASTQRGSSYNEQFF TGCGCCAGCACCCAAAGAGGGAGCTCCTACAATGAGCAGTTCTTC